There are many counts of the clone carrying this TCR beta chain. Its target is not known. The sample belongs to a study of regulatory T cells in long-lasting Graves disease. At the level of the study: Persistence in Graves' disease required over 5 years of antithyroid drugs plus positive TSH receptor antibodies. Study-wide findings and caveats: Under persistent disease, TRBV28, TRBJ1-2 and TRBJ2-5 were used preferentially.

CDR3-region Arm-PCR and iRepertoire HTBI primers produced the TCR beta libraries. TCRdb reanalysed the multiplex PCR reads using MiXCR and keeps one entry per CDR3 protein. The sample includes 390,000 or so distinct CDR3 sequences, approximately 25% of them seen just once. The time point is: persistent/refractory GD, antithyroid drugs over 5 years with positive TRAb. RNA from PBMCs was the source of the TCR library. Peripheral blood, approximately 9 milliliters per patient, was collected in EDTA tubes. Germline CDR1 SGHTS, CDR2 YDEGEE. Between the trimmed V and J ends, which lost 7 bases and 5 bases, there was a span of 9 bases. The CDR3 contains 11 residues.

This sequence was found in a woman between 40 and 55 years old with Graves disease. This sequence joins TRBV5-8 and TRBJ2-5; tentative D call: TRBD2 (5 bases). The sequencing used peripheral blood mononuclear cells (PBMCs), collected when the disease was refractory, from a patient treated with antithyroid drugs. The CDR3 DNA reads TGTGCCAGCCCGGGGTGGGAGACCCAGTACTTC. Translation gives CASPGWETQYF.